This is a list of T cell receptor beta chains from one sample in a study of T cell changes during pregnancy in multiple sclerosis. Sequenced by immunoSEQ multiplex PCR; TCRdb stores in-frame clones only, minus some. The data show roughly 89,000 clones, nearly 95% seen once. Sequencing used peripheral blood, obtained after pregnancy. All receptors come from a female donor in good health, enrolled as a control in a pregnancy study. The CDR3 runs from the conserved cysteine through the conserved F or W. Fields, in order: D gene, clone size, CDR3 length, V gene, J gene, CDR3 DNA, CDR3 protein. The D gene is left open where the match is weak. Size is stated for part of the rows, as once, few or many counts, or as a class when the clone is expanded.

D gene: .; clone size: .; CDR3 length: 15; V gene: TRBV6-5; J gene: TRBJ2-1; CDR3 DNA: TGTGCCAGCAGTACGGTAGCAGGGTCGTGGGATGAGCAGTTCTTC; CDR3 protein: CASSTVAGSWDEQFF
D gene: .; clone size: .; CDR3 length: 14; V gene: TRBV5-1; J gene: TRBJ2-7; CDR3 DNA: TGCGCCAGCAGCGACCGGGGAGCCCCCTACGAGCAGTACTTC; CDR3 protein: CASSDRGAPYEQYF
D gene: TRBD2; clone size: .; CDR3 length: 17; V gene: TRBV12-5; J gene: TRBJ2-1; CDR3 DNA: TGTGCTAGTGGCCGTGGGGGCGGGAGGGCCTCCTACAATGAGCAGTTCTTC; CDR3 protein: CASGRGGGRASYNEQFF
D gene: .; clone size: few; CDR3 length: 12; V gene: TRBV2; J gene: TRBJ2-7; CDR3 DNA: TGTGCCAGTGAGGGAGAGTTGGGCGAGCAGTACTTC; CDR3 protein: CASEGELGEQYF
D gene: TRBD1; clone size: .; CDR3 length: 13; V gene: TRBV7-2; J gene: TRBJ1-2; CDR3 DNA: TGTGCCAGCAGCTTGGGACAGGGGTATGGCTACACCTTC; CDR3 protein: CASSLGQGYGYTF
D gene: .; clone size: .; CDR3 length: 11; V gene: TRBV11-2; J gene: TRBJ2-2; CDR3 DNA: TGTGCCAGCAGCTTCGCCGGGGAGCTGTTTTTT; CDR3 protein: CASSFAGELFF
D gene: TRBD2; clone size: .; CDR3 length: 14; V gene: TRBV11-3; J gene: TRBJ2-1; CDR3 DNA: TGTGCCAGCAGCGCGGGACTAGCGTTGGGTGAGCAGTTCTTC; CDR3 protein: CASSAGLALGEQFF
D gene: TRBD1; clone size: .; CDR3 length: 15; V gene: TRBV5-1; J gene: TRBJ2-1; CDR3 DNA: TGCGCCAGCAGCCAAGGCCTGACAGGGGGCAATGAGCAGTTCTTC; CDR3 protein: CASSQGLTGGNEQFF
D gene: .; clone size: .; CDR3 length: 14; V gene: TRBV14; J gene: TRBJ1-2; CDR3 DNA: TGTGCCAGCAGCGCCGAACTGGGACTTTATGGCTACACCTTC; CDR3 protein: CASSAELGLYGYTF
D gene: TRBD2; clone size: .; CDR3 length: 17; V gene: TRBV5-1; J gene: TRBJ2-1; CDR3 DNA: TGCGCCAGCAGCTTGTCACCCTTTGCGGGAGTTAACACTGAGCAGTTCTTC; CDR3 protein: CASSLSPFAGVNTEQFF
D gene: .; clone size: .; CDR3 length: 14; V gene: TRBV30; J gene: TRBJ1-5; CDR3 DNA: TGTGCCTGGGCTACCGGGATCCTTAATCAGCCCCAGCATTTT; CDR3 protein: CAWATGILNQPQHF
D gene: .; clone size: .; CDR3 length: 15; V gene: TRBV28; J gene: TRBJ1-2; CDR3 DNA: TGTGCCAGCAGTCCCCGGAGTCCCCCCGCTAGTGGCTACACCTTC; CDR3 protein: CASSPRSPPASGYTF
D gene: .; clone size: .; CDR3 length: 13; V gene: TRBV2; J gene: TRBJ1-5; CDR3 DNA: TGTGCCAATAGCCAGGGTATGAATCAGCCCCAGCATTTT; CDR3 protein: CANSQGMNQPQHF
D gene: TRBD1; clone size: once; CDR3 length: 15; V gene: TRBV7-9; J gene: TRBJ2-7; CDR3 DNA: TGTGCCAGCAGCAAGACAGGGTTTGATGGGTACGAGCAGTACTTC; CDR3 protein: CASSKTGFDGYEQYF
D gene: TRBD1; clone size: .; CDR3 length: 13; V gene: TRBV6-5; J gene: TRBJ1-2; CDR3 DNA: TGTGCCAGCAGCCCGACAGGGACCCATGGCTACACCTTC; CDR3 protein: CASSPTGTHGYTF
D gene: .; clone size: .; CDR3 length: 13; V gene: TRBV7-2; J gene: TRBJ2-2; CDR3 DNA: TGTGCCAGCAGCAATCTCCGGACCGGGGAGCTGTTTTTT; CDR3 protein: CASSNLRTGELFF
D gene: .; clone size: .; CDR3 length: 15; V gene: TRBV28; J gene: TRBJ2-7; CDR3 DNA: TGTGCCAGCAAGGGGCAAGTCATCGCGGGAAGCGAGCAGTACTTC; CDR3 protein: CASKGQVIAGSEQYF
D gene: .; clone size: .; CDR3 length: 16; V gene: TRBV6-5; J gene: TRBJ1-2; CDR3 DNA: TGTGCCAGCAGTTACGGTCCGAGGGTTAGTGACTATGGCTACACCTTC; CDR3 protein: CASSYGPRVSDYGYTF
D gene: .; clone size: .; CDR3 length: 14; V gene: TRBV6-1; J gene: TRBJ1-5; CDR3 DNA: TGTGCCAGCAGTGCACAGGGTAGCAATCAGCCCCAGCATTTT; CDR3 protein: CASSAQGSNQPQHF
D gene: .; clone size: .; CDR3 length: 13; V gene: TRBV28; J gene: TRBJ2-5; CDR3 DNA: TGTGCCAGCAGTTTGGACTACCAAGAGACCCAGTACTTC; CDR3 protein: CASSLDYQETQYF
D gene: TRBD2; clone size: .; CDR3 length: 15; V gene: TRBV2; J gene: TRBJ2-7; CDR3 DNA: TGTGCCAGCAGTCTAGGGCTAGCGGGAGGGCACGAGCAGTACTTC; CDR3 protein: CASSLGLAGGHEQYF